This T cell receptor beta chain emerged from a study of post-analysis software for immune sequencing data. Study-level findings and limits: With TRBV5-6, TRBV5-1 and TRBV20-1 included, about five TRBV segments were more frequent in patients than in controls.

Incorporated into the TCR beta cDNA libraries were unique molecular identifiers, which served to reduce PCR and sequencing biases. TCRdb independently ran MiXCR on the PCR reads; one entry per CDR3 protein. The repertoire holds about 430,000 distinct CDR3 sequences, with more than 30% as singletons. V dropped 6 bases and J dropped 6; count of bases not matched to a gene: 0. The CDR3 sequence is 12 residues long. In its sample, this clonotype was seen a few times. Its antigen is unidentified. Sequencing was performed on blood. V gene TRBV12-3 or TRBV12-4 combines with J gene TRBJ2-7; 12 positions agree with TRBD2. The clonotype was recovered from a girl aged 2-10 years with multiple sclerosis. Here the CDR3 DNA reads TGTGCCAGCAGACTAGCGGGGGGCGAGCAGTACTTC. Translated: CASRLAGGEQYF.